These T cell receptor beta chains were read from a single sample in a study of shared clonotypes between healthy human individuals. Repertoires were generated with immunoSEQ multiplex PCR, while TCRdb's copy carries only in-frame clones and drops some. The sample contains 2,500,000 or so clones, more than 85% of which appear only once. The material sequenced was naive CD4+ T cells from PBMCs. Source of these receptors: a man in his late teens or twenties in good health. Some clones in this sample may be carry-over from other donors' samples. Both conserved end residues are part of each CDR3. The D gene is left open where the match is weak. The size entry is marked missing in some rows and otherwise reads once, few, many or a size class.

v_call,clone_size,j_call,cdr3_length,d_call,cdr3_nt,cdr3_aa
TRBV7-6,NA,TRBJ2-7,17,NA,TGTGCCAGCAGCTTAGGGCAGGGACTCTCGCAGAGCTACGAGCAGTACTTC,CASSLGQGLSQSYEQYF
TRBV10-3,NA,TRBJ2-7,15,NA,TGTGCCATCAGTGTGGAAGCGAGGACCTCCTACGAGCAGTACTTC,CAISVEARTSYEQYF
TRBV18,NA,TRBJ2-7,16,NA,TGTGCCAGCTCAACAACCCAGGACCCAACCTCGGGCGAGCAGTACTTC,CASSTTQDPTSGEQYF
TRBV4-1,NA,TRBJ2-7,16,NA,TGCGCCAGCAGCCAAGTGGTTCAGCTACTGCCCTACGAGCAGTACTTC,CASSQVVQLLPYEQYF
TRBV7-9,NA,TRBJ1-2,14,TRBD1,TGTGCCAGCACTCCCCGACAGGGGAACTATGGCTACACCTTC,CASTPRQGNYGYTF
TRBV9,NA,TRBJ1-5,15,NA,TGTGCCAGCAGCGGAGGGTCGTCTGACGAGGCGCCCCAGCATTTT,CASSGGSSDEAPQHF
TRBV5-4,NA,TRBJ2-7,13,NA,TGTGCCAGCAGCTTGGCTGCGTGGAACGAGCAGTACTTC,CASSLAAWNEQYF
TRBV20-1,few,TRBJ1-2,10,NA,TGCAGTGCTAGGTATGGTGGCTACACCTTC,CSARYGGYTF
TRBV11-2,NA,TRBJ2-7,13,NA,TGTGCCAGCAGCTTTAGGGCAGCCTACGAGCAGTACTTC,CASSFRAAYEQYF
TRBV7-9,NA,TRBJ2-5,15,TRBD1,TGTGCCAGCAGCCCACGGACAGGGGGAATCGAGACCCAGTACTTC,CASSPRTGGIETQYF
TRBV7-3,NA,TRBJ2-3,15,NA,TGTGCCAGCAGCTTAATGCGGGAAGGGTCAGATACGCAGTATTTT,CASSLMREGSDTQYF
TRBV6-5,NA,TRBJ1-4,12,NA,TGTGCCAGCAGTTACAGGGGGGGGAAACTGTTTTTT,CASSYRGGKLFF
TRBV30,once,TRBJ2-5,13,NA,TGTGCCTGTAACAGGAATGTGCAAGAGACCCAGTACTTC,CACNRNVQETQYF
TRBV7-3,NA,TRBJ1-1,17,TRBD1,TGTGCCAGCAGCTTAATGACCTTGGGGACAGTGAACACTGAAGCTTTCTTT,CASSLMTLGTVNTEAFF
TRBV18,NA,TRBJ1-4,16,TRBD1,TGTGCCAGCTCACCCTCGGGACAGCCACCGAATGAAAAACTGTTTTTT,CASSPSGQPPNEKLFF
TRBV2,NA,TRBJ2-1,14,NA,TGTGCCAGCAGGCGAATGACTGACTACAATGAGCAGTTCTTC,CASRRMTDYNEQFF
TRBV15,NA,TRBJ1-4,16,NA,TGTGCCACCAGCAGAGGAAAAGGTGCAACTAATGAAAAACTGTTTTTT,CATSRGKGATNEKLFF
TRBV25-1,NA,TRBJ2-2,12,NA,TGTGCCAGCAGGGCCCCTCACCGGGAGCTGTTTTTT,CASRAPHRELFF
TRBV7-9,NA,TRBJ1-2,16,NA,TGTGCCAGCAGTAGACTCTCTCCCGGTTTCCACTATGGCTACACCTTC,CASSRLSPGFHYGYTF
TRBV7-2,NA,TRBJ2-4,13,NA,TGTGCCAGCAGCTCGGGATCCAAAAACATTCAGTACTTC,CASSSGSKNIQYF
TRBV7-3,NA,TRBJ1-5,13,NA,TGTGCCAGCAGCTTAAGGAGCAATCAGCCCCAGCATTTT,CASSLRSNQPQHF
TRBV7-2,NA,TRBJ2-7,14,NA,TGTGCCAGCAGCCTTTCAGGGGCGTCCTACGAGCAGTACTTC,CASSLSGASYEQYF
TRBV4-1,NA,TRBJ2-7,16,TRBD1,TGCGCCAGCAGCCAAACCCCCGGGACAGTCATTTACGAGCAGTACTTC,CASSQTPGTVIYEQYF
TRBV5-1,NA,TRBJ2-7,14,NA,TGCGCCAGCAGCTCTACGGGACACAACTACGAGCAGTACTTC,CASSSTGHNYEQYF
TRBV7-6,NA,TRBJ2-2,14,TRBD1,TGTGCCAGCAGCTTTGACAGGGTGGCGGGGGAGCTGTTTTTT,CASSFDRVAGELFF
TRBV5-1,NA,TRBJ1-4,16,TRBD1,TGCGCCAGCAGCCCTTCGACAGGGCTTGGTAATGAAAAACTGTTTTTT,CASSPSTGLGNEKLFF
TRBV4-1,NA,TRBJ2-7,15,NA,TGCGCCAGCAGCCAAGAGAACAGGGAGACTGGCGAGCAGTACTTC,CASSQENRETGEQYF
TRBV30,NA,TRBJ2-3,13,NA,TGTGCCTGGACTCGGGACTCTGGGGATACGCAGTATTTT,CAWTRDSGDTQYF
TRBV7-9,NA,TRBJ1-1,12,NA,TGTGCCAGCAGCTTAATTAACACTGAAGCTTTCTTT,CASSLINTEAFF
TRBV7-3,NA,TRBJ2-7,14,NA,TGTGCCAGCAGCCCCGGGGGTCTGTCCTACGAGCAGTACTTC,CASSPGGLSYEQYF
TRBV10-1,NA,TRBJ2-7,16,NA,TGCGCCAGCGGGCTGGTAATTACACTCTTCTCCTACGAGCAGTACTTC,CASGLVITLFSYEQYF
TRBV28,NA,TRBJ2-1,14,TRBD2,TGTGCCAGCAATATCGGGACTAGCGGGAGGCCATGGTTCTTC,CASNIGTSGRPWFF
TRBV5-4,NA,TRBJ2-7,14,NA,TGTGCCAGCAGCTTTAAACAGGTCTCTGGCGAGCAGTACTTC,CASSFKQVSGEQYF
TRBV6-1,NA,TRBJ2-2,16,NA,TGTGCCAGCAGTGTTCAGGGTAACGCGAACACCGGGGAGCTGTTTTTT,CASSVQGNANTGELFF
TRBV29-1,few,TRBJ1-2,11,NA,TGCAGCGTTGAACCCTTTTGGGGCTACACCTTC,CSVEPFWGYTF
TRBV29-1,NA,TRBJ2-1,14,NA,NA,CSVEPGWAGGTKFF
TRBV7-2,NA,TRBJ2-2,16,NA,TGTGCCAGCAGCTTATTCCTGTCGGTGAACACCGGGGAGCTGTTTTTT,CASSLFLSVNTGELFF
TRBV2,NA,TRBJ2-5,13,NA,TGTGCCAGCAGTCCCGCCGGCGGGGAGACCCAGTACTTC,CASSPAGGETQYF
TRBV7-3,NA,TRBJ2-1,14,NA,TGTGCCAGCAGCTTAAGGGGCTCCGTCAATGAGCAGTTCTTC,CASSLRGSVNEQFF
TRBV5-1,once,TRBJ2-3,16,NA,TGCGCCAGCAGCTCCCCAGAGTACGGTCGGTCAAATACGCAGTATTTT,CASSSPEYGRSNTQYF